This T cell receptor beta chain is from a study of T cells in Graves' hyperthyroidism and ophthalmopathy. Study observations and caveats: Blood also contained most expanded thyroid clonotypes above 0.001.

Amplification targeted TCR beta CDR3 regions from RNA transcripts. The HTBI primer set served for first-round RT-PCR of the TCR CDR3. TCRdb passed the multiplex PCR reads through MiXCR, listing each CDR3 protein once. The sample carries some 490,000 distinct CDR3 sequences, approximately 16% recorded once. Trimming pared 4 bases from V and 1 base from J, leaving 10 bases between. Germline V gives CDR1 SGHTA, CDR2 FQGNSA. This CDR3 region has 14 residues. In regard to this clonotype: Its target is unknown.

The origin of this receptor is a woman aged 30 to 39 with Graves' ophthalmopathy. This rearrangement joins TRBV7-2 to TRBJ2-5; D remains ambiguous. Sequencing was done on a sample of blood. The CDR3 coding sequence is TGTGCCAGCAGCTCGGTTTCGACCCAAGAGACCCAGTACTTC. This gives the protein CASSSVSTQETQYF.